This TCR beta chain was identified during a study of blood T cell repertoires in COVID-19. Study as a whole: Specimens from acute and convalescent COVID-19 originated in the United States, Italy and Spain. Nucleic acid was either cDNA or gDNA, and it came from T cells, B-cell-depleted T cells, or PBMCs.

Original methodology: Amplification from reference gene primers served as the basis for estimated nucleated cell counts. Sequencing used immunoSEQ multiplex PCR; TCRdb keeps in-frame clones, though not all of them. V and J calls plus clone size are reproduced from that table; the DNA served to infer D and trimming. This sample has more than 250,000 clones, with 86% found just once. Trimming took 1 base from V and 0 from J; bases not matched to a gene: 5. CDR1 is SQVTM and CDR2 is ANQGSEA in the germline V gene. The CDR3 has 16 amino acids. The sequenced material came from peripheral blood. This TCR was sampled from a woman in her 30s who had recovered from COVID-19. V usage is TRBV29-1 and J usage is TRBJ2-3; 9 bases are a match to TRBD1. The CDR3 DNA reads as TGCAGCGTTGAAGGCACAGGGACAGGGAGCACAGATACGCAGTATTTT. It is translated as CSVEGTGTGSTDTQYF.